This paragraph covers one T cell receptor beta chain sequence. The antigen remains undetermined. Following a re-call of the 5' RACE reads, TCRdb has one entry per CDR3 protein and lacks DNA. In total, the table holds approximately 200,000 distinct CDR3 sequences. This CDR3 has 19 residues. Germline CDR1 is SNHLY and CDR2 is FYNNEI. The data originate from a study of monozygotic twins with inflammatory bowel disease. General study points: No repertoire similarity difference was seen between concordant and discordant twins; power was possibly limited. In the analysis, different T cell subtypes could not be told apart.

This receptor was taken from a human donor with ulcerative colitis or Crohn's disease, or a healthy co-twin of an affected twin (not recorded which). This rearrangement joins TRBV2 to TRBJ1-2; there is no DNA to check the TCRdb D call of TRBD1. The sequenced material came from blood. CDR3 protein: CASGSTPQGQGRKASGYTF. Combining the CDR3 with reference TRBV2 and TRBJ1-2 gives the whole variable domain EPEVTQTPSHQVTQMGQEVILRCVPISNHLYFYWYRQILGQKVEFLVSFYNNEISEKSEIFDDQFSVERPDGSNFTLKIRSTKLEDSAMYFCASGSTPQGQGRKASGYTFGSGTRLTVV.